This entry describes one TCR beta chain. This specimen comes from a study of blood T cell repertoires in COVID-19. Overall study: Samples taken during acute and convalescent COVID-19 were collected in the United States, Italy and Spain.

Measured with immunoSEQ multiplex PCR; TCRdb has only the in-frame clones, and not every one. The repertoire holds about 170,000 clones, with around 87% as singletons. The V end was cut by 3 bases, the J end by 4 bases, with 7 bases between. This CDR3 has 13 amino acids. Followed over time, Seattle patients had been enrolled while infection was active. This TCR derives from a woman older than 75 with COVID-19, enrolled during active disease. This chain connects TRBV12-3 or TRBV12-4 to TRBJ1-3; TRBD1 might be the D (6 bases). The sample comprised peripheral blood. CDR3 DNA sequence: TGTGCCAGCAGTTTCGACAGGGGAAACACCATATATTTT. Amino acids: CASSFDRGNTIYF.